This T cell receptor (beta chain) is from a study of T-cell memory formation after mild COVID-19. Study outcomes and limitations: Memory from before infection featured some responding clones, which suggests cross-reactive memory joined. Clones that contracted clustered mainly in CM and EM if CD4+ and in EMRA if CD8+. From day 15 to 85, contracting clones were balanced between CD4 and CD8, whereas later expanders leaned toward CD4+.

The CDR3 is 13 residues long. The J segment lost 7 bases and the V segment lost 4 bases, leaving 4 bases of the junction unmatched. Per germline, CDR1 LGHNA and CDR2 YSLEER. The 5'RACE method, run with constant-segment primers, produced TCR alpha and TCR beta cDNA libraries (carrying sample barcodes and UMIs). TCRdb ran MiXCR on the 5' RACE reads and lists one entry per CDR3 protein. The sample lists hundreds of thousands of distinct CDR3 sequences, roughly 15% occurring once. There are a few counts of this clonotype. What it binds is unknown. The receptor was derived from a man aged 18 to 29 who had mild COVID-19 (a few samples of this study predate the infection). Cell type and time point are not known. J is TRBJ2-1 and V is TRBV4-3; 7 positions match TRBD1. The material sequenced was PBMCs or a T cell subset sorted from them (not recorded which). The CDR3 reads CASSPQQGNEQFF. The CDR3, as DNA: TGCGCCAGCAGCCCCCAACAGGGGAATGAGCAGTTCTTC.